This TCR beta chain was recorded in a study of blood T cell repertoires in COVID-19. Study information: Some COVID-19 samples were acute and others convalescent; all came from the United States, Italy and Spain. PBMCs, B-cell-depleted T cells, or T cells provided the cDNA or gDNA that made up the material.

Produced via immunoSEQ multiplex PCR; TCRdb's table is partial and in-frame only. Of 150,000 to 200,000 clones detected, 88% appear once; the ten largest clones hold approximately 2.1%. CDR1 KGHSH and CDR2 LQKENI come from the germline V gene. Trimming took 1 base from V and 2 from J, leaving 15 bases between them. CDR3 length: 17 amino acids. The TCR sequence derives from a man in his fifties or sixties who had recovered from COVID-19. The sample was peripheral blood. This chain links TRBV18 with TRBJ1-3; TRBD1 might be the D (5 bases). This chain's CDR3 is CASSPRAGEGTGNTIYF. Written as DNA, the CDR3 is TGTGCCAGCTCACCACGGGCGGGGGAAGGAACTGGAAACACCATATATTTT.